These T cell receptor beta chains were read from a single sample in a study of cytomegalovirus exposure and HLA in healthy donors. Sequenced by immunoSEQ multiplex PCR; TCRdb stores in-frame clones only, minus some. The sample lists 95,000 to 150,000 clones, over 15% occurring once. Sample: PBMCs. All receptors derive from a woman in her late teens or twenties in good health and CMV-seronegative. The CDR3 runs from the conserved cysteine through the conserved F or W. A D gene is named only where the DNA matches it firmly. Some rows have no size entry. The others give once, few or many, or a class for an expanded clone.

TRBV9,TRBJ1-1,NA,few,TGTGCCAGCAGCGTAGCAGTGAACACTGAAGCTTTCTTT,CASSVAVNTEAFF
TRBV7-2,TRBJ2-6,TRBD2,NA,TGTGCCAGCAGTATAGCGGGATCTGGGGCCAACGTCCTGACTTTC,CASSIAGSGANVLTF
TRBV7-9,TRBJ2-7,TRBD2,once,TGTGCCAGCAGACTACTAGCGGGATCGGAAGAGCAGTACTTC,CASRLLAGSEEQYF
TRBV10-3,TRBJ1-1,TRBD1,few,TGTGCCATCACCCCGGGACAGCCGAACACTGAAGCTTTCTTT,CAITPGQPNTEAFF
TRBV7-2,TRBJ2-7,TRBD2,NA,TGTGCCAGCAGCTTCCGACTAGCGGGAGCCTCCTACGAGCAGTACTTC,CASSFRLAGASYEQYF
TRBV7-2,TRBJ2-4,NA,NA,TGTGCCAGCAGCTCCCAGGGCATTCAGTACTTC,CASSSQGIQYF
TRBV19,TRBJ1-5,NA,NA,TGTGCCAGTAGTATCGGGGAAAATCAGCCCCAGCATTTT,CASSIGENQPQHF
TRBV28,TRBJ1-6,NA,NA,TGTGCCAGCACCCTTACAGGGAACCCACCCCTCCACTTT,CASTLTGNPPLHF
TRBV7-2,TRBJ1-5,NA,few,TGTGCCAGCAGCCTAGGGCCGGGAGACAATCAGCCCCAGCATTTT,CASSLGPGDNQPQHF
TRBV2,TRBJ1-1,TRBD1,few,TGTGCCAGCACCTCTCCACAGGGGGCGCGAAACACTGAAGCTTTCTTT,CASTSPQGARNTEAFF
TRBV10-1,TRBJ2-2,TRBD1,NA,TGCGCCAGCAGTGCACCGACAGGGGGTTACACCGGGGAGCTGTTTTTT,CASSAPTGGYTGELFF
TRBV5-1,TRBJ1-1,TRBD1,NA,TGCGCCAGCAGCGGTCACGGACAGGCGAACACTGAAGCTTTCTTT,CASSGHGQANTEAFF
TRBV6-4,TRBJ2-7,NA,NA,TGTGCCAGCAGTGACTCTCCAGGGCGGGAGCAGTACTTC,CASSDSPGREQYF
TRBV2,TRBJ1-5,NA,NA,TGTGCCAGCAGTGAACCTGGGGGCCCGTATCAGCCCCAGCATTTT,CASSEPGGPYQPQHF
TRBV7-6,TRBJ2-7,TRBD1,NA,TGTGCCAGCAGCTTAGACGAGGGGGCCTTCTACGAGCAGTACTTC,CASSLDEGAFYEQYF
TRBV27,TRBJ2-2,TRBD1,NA,TGTGCCAGCAGTTTAACAGGGGCCTCGAACACCGGGGAGCTGTTTTTT,CASSLTGASNTGELFF
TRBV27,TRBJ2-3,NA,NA,TGTGCCAGCAGTTTACGCGCCAGGATGGATACGCAGTATTTT,CASSLRARMDTQYF
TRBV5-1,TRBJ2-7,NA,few,TGCGCCAGCAGCCAAGGCTCCGGGGGGCCCAACGAGCAGTACTTC,CASSQGSGGPNEQYF
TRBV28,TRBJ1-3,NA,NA,TGTGCCAGCGTCGGACTAGGAAACACCATATATTTT,CASVGLGNTIYF
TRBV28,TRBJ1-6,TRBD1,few,TGTGCCAGCAGTGGGCAGGGGGCCGGGTGGAGCTCCTATAATTCACCCCTCCACTTT,CASSGQGAGWSSYNSPLHF
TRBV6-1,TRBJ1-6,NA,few,TGTGCCAGCAGTGTCAAGGGGAACAATTCACCCCTCCACTTT,CASSVKGNNSPLHF
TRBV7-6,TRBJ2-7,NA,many,TGTGCCAGCAGCATTGGAAGCGCCTACGAGCAGTACTTC,CASSIGSAYEQYF
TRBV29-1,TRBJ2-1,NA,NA,TGCAGCGTCGAAACACAGGGGAGGAATGAGCAGTTCTTC,CSVETQGRNEQFF
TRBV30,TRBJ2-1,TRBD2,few,TGTGCCTGGAGTGGCCTACCCGGGCCTAGCGGGAGCAAACCCCACAATGAGCAGTTCTTC,CAWSGLPGPSGSKPHNEQFF
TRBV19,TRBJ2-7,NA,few,TGTGCCAGTAGTGGGGATAGGGAGAACTACGAGCAGTACTTC,CASSGDRENYEQYF
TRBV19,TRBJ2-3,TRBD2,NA,TGTGCCAGTAGTATAGCTAGCGGCAGCACAGATACGCAGTATTTT,CASSIASGSTDTQYF
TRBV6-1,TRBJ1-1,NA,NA,TGTGCCAGCAGGAGGGGGGGGAACACTGAAGCTTTCTTT,CASRRGGNTEAFF
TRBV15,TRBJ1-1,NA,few,TGTGCCACCAGCGAGGGGAACACTGAAGCTTTCTTT,CATSEGNTEAFF
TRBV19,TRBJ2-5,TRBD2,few,TGTGCCAGTAGTAGTAGGACCGGGACTAGGGTTGAGACCCAGTACTTC,CASSSRTGTRVETQYF
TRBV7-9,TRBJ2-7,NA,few,TGTGCCAGCAGCTTAAGGGGCGCAGGGTCGTACGAGCAGTACTTC,CASSLRGAGSYEQYF
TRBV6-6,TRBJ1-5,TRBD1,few,TGTGCCAGCAGTTATGGACAGGGGGCTCAGCCCCAGCATTTT,CASSYGQGAQPQHF
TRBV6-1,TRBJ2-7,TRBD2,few,TGTGCCAGCAGTGAGCGGCTAGCGGGGCCCTACGAGCAGTACTTC,CASSERLAGPYEQYF
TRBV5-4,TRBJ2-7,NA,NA,TGTGCCAGCAGGCGATCGGGAGCTCTCGAGCAGTACTTC,CASRRSGALEQYF
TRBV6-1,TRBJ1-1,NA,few,TGTGCCAGCAGCGGAGTATGGGACACTGAAGCTTTCTTT,CASSGVWDTEAFF